This T cell receptor (beta chain) stems from a study of OX40 agonist ivuxolimab in advanced cancers. Background on the whole study: Ivuxolimab was an agonistic, fully human IgG2 monoclonal antibody directed against OX40 (CD134), a costimulatory receptor. The dose-escalation cohort was about 83% male with a mean age of about 65 years, ranging from roughly 23 to 80. Peripheral TCRbeta sequencing was intended to test whether TCR sequence diversity was altered and clonal T-cell expansion was caused by ivuxolimab. Intravenous ivuxolimab was administered to patients every 2 weeks at six dose levels: 0.01, 0.1, 0.3, 1.5, 3 and 10 mg/kg. Prior anti-PD-1, anti-PD-L1 or anti-CTLA-4 therapy was permitted, and approximately 40% of dose-escalation patients had received checkpoint inhibitors. The monotherapy dose-escalation portion (N of about 50 patients) of the phase I ivuxolimab trial is reported in the paper. Partial responses occurred in three dose-escalation patients: two with cutaneous melanoma and one with hepatocellular carcinoma. Among the roughly 52 dose-escalation patients, around 20 had hepatocellular carcinoma, roughly 15 melanoma, 9 renal cell carcinoma and 9 head and neck cancer.

On the study overall, not on this receptor specifically: The antigen specificity of the peripheral T cells that underwent clonal expansion was not determined. At doses of 0.1 to 3.0 mg/kg, clonal expansion of both CD4+ and CD8+ T cells in blood was seen between baseline and week 6. In the 0.1-3.0 mg/kg groups, partial responders had among the lowest normalized peripheral clonal expansion, particularly in CD8+ T cells. Low levels of normalized T-cell clonal expansion were also seen in some patients who did not respond. After ivuxolimab, more expanded clones were found on average in CD8+ T cells than in CD4+ T cells.

From the germline V gene, CDR1 is LGHNA and CDR2 is YSLEER. At the junction V is shortened by 0 bases and J by 0 bases, with 18 bases in between. The CDR3 contains 20 residues, cysteine and phenylalanine counted. The entry retains the CDR3 DNA only, 60 bases that are in frame from base 1. Turning to this clone: Its antigen is unknown. No much larger clonotype is one base removed from it; base qualities were not supplied.

For sequencing of the TCRbeta CDR3 region, genomic DNA was extracted from the sorted cells. TCRbeta CDR3 regions were sequenced using the immunoSEQ Assay. What TCRdb holds here is the immuneACCESS table cut down to in-frame rearrangements. Part of the clones is not present; checked against another copy, under half of the missing clones reflect an unresolved V gene, and the others are unexplained. In all, the sample holds about 110,000 clones, and approximately 89% of those were seen once. The ten largest clones take up 0.27% of the sample. The trial excluded patients who had a history of autoimmune disease or who were on systemic immunosuppression. In every dose cohort, peripheral blood was drawn for TCR sequencing at baseline, cycle 4 day 1, and cycle 7 day 1. Samples came from an open-label, multicenter, first-in-human phase I dose-escalation trial of ivuxolimab. Adults with locally advanced or metastatic melanoma, renal cell, hepatocellular, or head and neck squamous cell carcinoma were enrolled in the trial. Before TCR sequencing, CD4+ T cells and CD8+ T cells from peripheral blood were sorted into separate populations.

The clonotype was recovered from an adult with an advanced solid tumor such as melanoma, head and neck, liver or kidney cancer. The chain uses TRBV4-3 and TRBJ2-6; the D gene could be either TRBD1 or TRBD2, each agreeing at 5 bases. Sequencing was performed on CD4+ or CD8+ T cells sorted from blood, taken in a trial of the OX40 agonist ivuxolimab. The sequenced DNA: TGCGCCAGCAGCCAAGATACGTATCCGGGACCCGACTCTGGGGCCAACGTCCTGACTTTC. Its protein reads: CASSQDTYPGPDSGANVLTF.